A selection of T cell receptor beta chains follows, all from one sample in a study of blood T cell repertoires in COVID-19. Some clones are missing from TCRdb's copy, which holds only in-frame ones; the method was immunoSEQ multiplex PCR. The repertoire holds approximately 110,000 clones, with approximately 76% as singletons. Source material: peripheral blood. These receptors were taken from a woman in her sixties or seventies with acute or convalescent COVID-19. The CDR3 runs from the conserved cysteine through the conserved F or W. D genes are given only for firm matches. Part of the rows lack a size; the others show once, few, many or a class for expanded clones.

j_gene,abundance,len,d_gene,v_gene,CDR3nt,CDR3aa
TRBJ2-7,few,15,.,TRBV5-1,TGCGCCAGCAGCTTGGCGGGACAAGGGTCCTTCGAGCAGTACTTC,CASSLAGQGSFEQYF
TRBJ2-1,.,13,.,TRBV28,TGTGCCAGCAGCCCCCCACCAAACAGTGAGCAGTTCTTC,CASSPPPNSEQFF
TRBJ1-1,few,14,.,TRBV4-1,TGCGCCAGTCACCCATCCTTAGGGGCCCTTGAAGCTTTCTTT,CASHPSLGALEAFF
TRBJ2-7,few,15,TRBD1,TRBV3-1/TRBV3-2,TGTGCCAGCAGCCGACGACCGGGACAGGGGAACGAGCAGTACTTC,CASSRRPGQGNEQYF
TRBJ2-7,.,15,TRBD1,TRBV5-1,TGCGCCAGCAGGCCAACGACAGGGGGGGTCGACGAGCAGTACTTC,CASRPTTGGVDEQYF
TRBJ2-1,.,16,TRBD2,TRBV19,TGTGCCAGTAGTAAACGAGCGGGGGAAATCTACAATGAGCAGTTCTTC,CASSKRAGEIYNEQFF
TRBJ2-5,.,15,.,TRBV12-5,TGTGCTAGTGGTTTGGTAAGAGGCGGCCAAGAGACCCAGTACTTC,CASGLVRGGQETQYF
TRBJ2-7,.,14,.,TRBV15,TGTGCCACCAGCAGAGGAGGAGGATCCTACGAGCAGTACTTC,CATSRGGGSYEQYF
TRBJ2-5,.,14,.,TRBV7-2,TGTGCCAGCAGCTTACGCCCTCAGGAAGAGACCCAGTACTTC,CASSLRPQEETQYF
TRBJ1-6,.,15,.,TRBV5-6,TGTGCCAGCAGCTTGGAAGGGAGAAGGAATTCACCCCTCCACTTT,CASSLEGRRNSPLHF
TRBJ1-2,.,14,TRBD1,TRBV24-1,TGTGCCACCAGTGATGTGACAGGGGAGAATGGCTACACCTTC,CATSDVTGENGYTF
TRBJ1-2,once,17,TRBD1,TRBV18,TGTGCCAGCTCACCGGAGAGACAGGGCTTAGCTAACTATGGCTACACCTTC,CASSPERQGLANYGYTF
TRBJ1-5,.,15,.,TRBV27,TGTGCCAGCAGTCCGATCAGGGATAGCAATCAGCCCCAGCATTTT,CASSPIRDSNQPQHF
TRBJ2-3,.,14,TRBD2,TRBV18,TGTGCCAGCTCGCTCACTAGCGGTGGGGATACGCAGTATTTT,CASSLTSGGDTQYF
TRBJ1-2,.,14,TRBD1,TRBV12-5,TGTGCTAGTGGTTTCGCGGGACAGGCTTATGGCTACACCTTC,CASGFAGQAYGYTF
TRBJ1-2,.,13,.,TRBV19,TGTGCCAGTAGTATAGAGGACATTGGTGGCTACACCTTC,CASSIEDIGGYTF
TRBJ2-6,few,16,.,TRBV7-9,TGTGCCAGCAGCTTAGCGGGGAGCTCTGGGGCCAACGTCCTGACTTTC,CASSLAGSSGANVLTF
TRBJ2-7,once,15,.,TRBV7-6,TGTGCCAGCAGCCCCTTCAGGGGTCACTCCTACGAGCAGTACTTC,CASSPFRGHSYEQYF
TRBJ2-7,.,19,TRBD2,TRBV6-6,TGTGCCAGCAGTCCCCGGACTAGCGGGGCGGCTGCTCCCATCTACGAGCAGTACTTC,CASSPRTSGAAAPIYEQYF
TRBJ1-3,.,15,.,TRBV19,TGTGCCAGTAGTAACTACAGGTTCTCTGGAAACACCATATATTTT,CASSNYRFSGNTIYF
TRBJ1-2,.,11,.,TRBV19,TGTGCCAGTAGTATGGCGGCTGGCTACACCTTC,CASSMAAGYTF
TRBJ1-2,.,14,TRBD1,TRBV2,TGTGCCAGCAGTGAATTGGGACAGGGGATGGTATACACCTTC,CASSELGQGMVYTF